Shown below are 19 T cell receptor beta chains from a single sample sequenced in a study of T cell clonality in common variable immunodeficiency. Produced via immunoSEQ multiplex PCR; TCRdb's table is partial and in-frame only. This sample has about 35,000 clones, each found more than once. What was sequenced was peripheral blood mononuclear cells. These receptors all come from a person between 18 and 70 years old in good health.

This clone occurred many times. The read halts 3 residues ahead of the CDR3 end, with the missing end drawn from the germline J gene. The chain joins TRBV20-1 to TRBJ2-3, with TRBD2 matching 10 bases. V shed 0 bases, J shed 5 bases, and the junction held 8 bases outside the gene matches. The germline V gene has CDR1 DFQATT and CDR2 SNEGSKA (reference sequence). CDR3 length: 16 residues. The covered CDR3 bases are TGCAGTGCTAGAGATCTCTTAGCGGGAGGTGGAGATACG. Translated, it gives CSARDLLAGGGDT. The CDR3 in full is CSARDLLAGGGDTQYF.

This clone was observed many times. CDR3 loop: CSASRGANGYTF. CDR3 bases read: TGCAGTGCTAGCAGGGGGGCGAATGGC. The V call is TRBV20-1, the J call TRBJ1-2; 7 nucleotides line up with TRBD1. The read terminates 3 residues before the CDR3 end, so the remaining end is supplied by the germline J gene. V gave up 3 bases and J gave up 6 bases; unmatched junction bases: 4. The length of the CDR3 is 12 residues. Germline V CDR1 and CDR2: DFQATT, SNEGSKA (reference sequence).

This clone occurred many times. The missing CDR3 end, 3 residues past where the read stops, is filled in from the germline J gene. The chain has TRBV6-2 or TRBV6-3 and TRBJ2-2; 8 bases align to TRBD1. The trim removed 5 bases at V and 4 bases at J, leaving 3 bases unmatched. There are 14 residues in the CDR3. Germline CDR1 MNHEY, CDR2 SVGEGT. The chain's CDR3 is CASSGQGATGELFF. The part of the CDR3 DNA that was read is TGTGCCAGCAGTGGGCAGGGGGCCACCGGGGAG.

The table lists this clone with a few counts. The missing CDR3 end, 3 residues past where the read stops, is filled in from the germline J gene. This chain uses TRBV23-1 with TRBJ2-6; possibly TRBD2 for D (7 bases). TRBV23-1 is classed as an ORF, of uncertain function. The CDR3 is 20 residues long. V lost 0 bases and J lost 4, with 22 bases in between. CDR3 bases read: TGCGCCAGCAGTCAATCAGGGGGGGGGCCGGGAGCAAGAGGGGCCAACGTC. Translated: CASSQSGGGPGARGANV. The CDR3 as a whole reads CASSQSGGGPGARGANVLTF.

In its sample, this clone was seen many times. Sequencing ends 3 residues short of the CDR3 end; the germline J gene provides the rest. The gene calls are TRBV14 and TRBJ2-2, with D tentatively TRBD2 (6 bases). With 5 bases removed from V and 3 bases from J, the gap between germline ends came to 10 bases. The CDR3 length is 14 residues. Germline V gives CDR1 SGHDN, CDR2 FVKESK. CDR3 DNA (partial): TGTGCCAGCAGCGGGGGGATCTACACCGGGGAG. It codes for CASSGGIYTGE. The entire CDR3 reads CASSGGIYTGELFF.

This clone was observed at least ten times. The read ends 3 residues early relative to the CDR3; the germline J gene fills the gap. The chain carries TRBV28 and TRBJ2-7; TRBD1 agrees at 7 bases. Germline assignment: CDR1 MDHEN and CDR2 SYDVKM. Trimming cost V 7 bases and J 1 base; bases outside gene matches: 7. This CDR3 has 14 amino acids. CDR3 DNA, as far as it was read: TGTGCCAGCATCAACCGGGACAGATCCTACGAG. It yields the protein CASINRDRSYE. The entire CDR3 reads CASINRDRSYEQYF.

This clone was observed at least ten times. With the read ending 3 residues before the CDR3 end, the germline J gene is used to fill in that end. V usage is TRBV24-1 and J usage is TRBJ2-3, with TRBD2 matching 7 bases. CDR3 length: 15 amino acids. Germline V gives CDR1 KGHDR, CDR2 SFDVKD. The ends lost 3 bases at V and 4 bases at J; junction bases unmatched: 6. CDR3 residues: CATSDSGEVSDTQYF. The covered CDR3 bases are TGTGCCACCAGTGATAGCGGGGAGGTGTCAGATACG.

This clone was recorded at least ten times. The observed sequence ends 3 residues before the CDR3 terminus, with the missing tail filled in from the germline J gene. J is TRBJ2-2 and V is TRBV7-9; possible D gene TRBD1, 6 bases. V was cut by 9 bases and J by 2 bases, with 13 bases left in between. This CDR3 is built from 14 residues. In germline, CDR1 is SEHNR, CDR2 FQNEAQ (reference sequence). The CDR3 bases that were read are TGTGCCAGTCAGACAGGTCTAAACACCGGGGAG. Translation: CASQTGLNTGE. From start to end, the CDR3 is CASQTGLNTGELFF.

This clone was picked up a small number of times. The read comes to an end 3 residues before the CDR3 does, leaving the germline J gene to fill in the end. The V gene is TRBV2, the J gene TRBJ1-5; 9 bases agree with TRBD1. Germline trimming cut 6 bases from V and 1 base from J; bases unmatched to any gene: 4. The CDR3 is made up of 15 amino acids. CDR1 and CDR2 from the germline V gene are SNHLY and FYNNEI. The CDR3 reads CASSGDRASNQPQHF. The DNA read from the CDR3 is TGTGCCAGCAGCGGGGACAGGGCGAGCAATCAGCCC. Using reference TRBV2 and TRBJ1-5 for the parts outside the CDR3, the full variable domain is EPEVTQTPSHQVTQMGQEVILRCVPISNHLYFYWYRQILGQKVEFLVSFYNNEISEKSEIFDDQFSVERPDGSNFTLKIRSTKLEDSAMYFCASSGDRASNQPQHFGDGTRLSIL.

With respect to this clone: With a much larger clone just one base away, this may be a read error. The CDR3 goes on 3 residues after the read ends, and that part is filled in from the germline J gene. The genes are TRBV19 and TRBJ2-7; D perhaps matches TRBD2 (5 bases). The CDR3 loop spans 15 amino acids. V lost 3 bases, J lost 3 bases, and 15 bases lay in between. Germline CDR1 LNHDA, CDR2 SQIVND (reference sequence). CDR3 residues: CASSMGYRSGYEQYF. The covered CDR3 bases are TGTGCCAGTAGTATGGGTTACCGAAGCGGCTACGAG.

Ten or more counts support this clone. The read gets to within 3 residues of the CDR3 end, and the germline J gene fills in the rest. The V gene is TRBV3-1 (or the pseudogene TRBV3-2), the J gene TRBJ2-7; 8 bases map to TRBD2. The CDR3 has 15 residues. J was trimmed by 6 bases and V by 4 bases; bases with no gene match: 11. CDR1 and CDR2 from the germline V gene are LGHDT and YNNKEL (reference sequence). The CDR3 DNA, read in part, is TGTGCCAGCAGCCGACCGGGACTAGTTGGTTTCGAG. It yields the protein CASSRPGLVGFE. The whole CDR3 is CASSRPGLVGFEQYF.

This clone occurred many times. The read falls 3 residues short of the CDR3 end, and the missing part is taken from the germline J gene. This rearrangement joins TRBV30 to TRBJ1-2, with 8 bases fitting TRBD1. The J segment lost 4 bases and the V segment lost 3 bases, leaving 10 bases of the junction unmatched. The CDR3 covers 15 residues. Germline CDR1 reads GTSNPN; CDR2 reads SVGIG (reference sequence). The sequenced part of the CDR3 DNA is TGTGCCTGGAGAAGGGAGGACAGGGAGGGCTATGGC. This encodes CAWRREDREGYG. The whole CDR3 region reads CAWRREDREGYGYTF.

This clone was detected ten times or more. From the germline J gene comes the end of the CDR3, since the read stops 3 residues before it. The chain has TRBV20-1 and TRBJ2-7; TRBD2 matches 9 bases. This CDR3 spans 15 amino acids. CDR1 DFQATT and CDR2 SNEGSKA come from the germline V gene (reference sequence). After removal of 4 bases from V and 2 bases from J, the junction contained 9 bases not matched to a gene. The CDR3 region is CSATNSGSIPYEQYF. The part of the CDR3 DNA that was read is TGCAGTGCTACAAATAGCGGGAGCATCCCCTACGAG.

This clone was seen repeatedly, ten times or more. CDR3 protein: CSATPLVRSSYNEQFF. The CDR3 bases that were read are TGCAGTGCTACCCCCCTAGTTAGGTCTTCCTACAATGAG. The chain links TRBV20-1 to TRBJ2-1; D call uncertain. Read sequence stops 3 residues before the CDR3 end, and the germline J gene provides the missing end. Trimming removed 4 bases from V and 1 base from J, with 17 bases in between. The length of the CDR3 is 16 residues. Germline CDR1 DFQATT, CDR2 SNEGSKA (reference sequence).

This clone was found many times. The CDR3 bases that were read are TGTGCCAGCAGCCTCTTTAGGGGCCGGAACTATGGC. Translated, it gives CASSLFRGRNYG. The CDR3 in full is CASSLFRGRNYGYTF. The gene calls are TRBV9 and TRBJ1-2; TRBD1 might be the D (5 bases). The read ends 3 residues shy of where the CDR3 ends; the end is completed using the germline J gene. Per germline, CDR1 SGDLS and CDR2 YYNGEE. V lost 4 bases and J 2 bases, leaving 15 bases between the germline ends. The CDR3 has 15 residues.

There are many counts of this clone. The CDR3 end falls 3 residues outside the read, so it is completed with the germline J gene. The J gene is TRBJ1-2, the V gene TRBV2, with D perhaps TRBD1 (5 bases). Trimming removed 6 bases from V and 2 bases from J, with 10 bases in between. Germline V lookup: CDR1 SNHLY, CDR2 FYNNEI. The CDR3 sequence is 13 residues long. The sequenced part of the CDR3 DNA is TGTGCCAGCAGCCCCACAGGCAACTATGGC. This encodes CASSPTGNYG. The entire CDR3 is CASSPTGNYGYTF.

This clone was observed at least ten times. The covered CDR3 bases are TGCAGTGCTAGAGATCGGGGGGGCCCTGAA. Its translation is CSARDRGGPE. From start to end, the CDR3 is CSARDRGGPEAFF. This rearrangement joins TRBV20-1 to TRBJ1-1, with D tentatively TRBD1 (6 bases). The sequence runs out 3 residues before the end of the CDR3; the remainder is reconstructed from the germline J gene. Germline CDR1 DFQATT, CDR2 SNEGSKA (reference sequence). CDR3 length: 13 amino acids. V was trimmed by 0 bases and J by 6 bases, leaving 11 bases between them.

This clone was seen ten or more times. The sequence runs out 3 residues before the end of the CDR3; the remainder is reconstructed from the germline J gene. J is TRBJ1-1 and V is TRBV20-1, with TRBD1 identical over 10 bases. J gave up 3 bases and V 5 bases, and 6 bases lay outside the gene matches. Germline V gives CDR1 DFQATT, CDR2 SNEGSKA (reference sequence). The CDR3 runs 14 residues. The CDR3: CSAFLDRGDTEAFF. The covered CDR3 bases are TGCAGTGCTTTCCTGGACAGGGGGGACACTGAA.

In this sample, this clone turned up many times. Read coverage stops 3 residues before the CDR3 terminus; the germline J gene supplies the remainder. The genes are TRBV19 and TRBJ2-5; 8 positions agree with TRBD1. J was trimmed by 2 bases and V by 4 bases; bases with no gene match: 0. Germline V lookup: CDR1 LNHDA, CDR2 SQIVND (reference sequence). The CDR3 contains 13 residues. Incomplete CDR3 DNA: TGTGCCAGTAGTAGGGACAGGCAAGAGACC. Its protein is CASSRDRQET. The entire CDR3 reads CASSRDRQETQYF.